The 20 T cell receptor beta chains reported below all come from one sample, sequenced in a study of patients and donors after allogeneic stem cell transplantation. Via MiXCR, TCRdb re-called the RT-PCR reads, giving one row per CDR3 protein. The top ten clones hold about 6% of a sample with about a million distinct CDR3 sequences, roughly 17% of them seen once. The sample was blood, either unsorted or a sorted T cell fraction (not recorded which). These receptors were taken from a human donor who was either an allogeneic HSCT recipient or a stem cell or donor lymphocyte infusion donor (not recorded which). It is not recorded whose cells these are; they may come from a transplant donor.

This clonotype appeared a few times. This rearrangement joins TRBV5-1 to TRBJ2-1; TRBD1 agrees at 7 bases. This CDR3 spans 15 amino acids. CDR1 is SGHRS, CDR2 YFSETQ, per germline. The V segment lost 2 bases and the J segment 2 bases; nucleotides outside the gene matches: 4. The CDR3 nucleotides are TGCGCCAGCAGCTTCGGGACAGAGACCTACAATGAGCAGTTCTTC. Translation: CASSFGTETYNEQFF.

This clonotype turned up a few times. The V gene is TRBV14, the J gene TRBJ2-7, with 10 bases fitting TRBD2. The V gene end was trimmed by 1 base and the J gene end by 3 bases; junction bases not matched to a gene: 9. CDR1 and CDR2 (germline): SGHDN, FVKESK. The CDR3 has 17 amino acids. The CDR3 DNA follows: TGTGCCAGCAGCCAAGGGGCCGGGACTAGCGACCTCTACGAGCAGTACTTC. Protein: CASSQGAGTSDLYEQYF.

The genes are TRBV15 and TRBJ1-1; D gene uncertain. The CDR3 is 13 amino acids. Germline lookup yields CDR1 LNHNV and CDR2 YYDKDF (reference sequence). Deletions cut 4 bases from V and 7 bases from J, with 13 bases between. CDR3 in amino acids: CATSKGTLREAFF. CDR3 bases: TGTGCCACCAGCAAGGGAACTCTCCGTGAAGCTTTCTTT.

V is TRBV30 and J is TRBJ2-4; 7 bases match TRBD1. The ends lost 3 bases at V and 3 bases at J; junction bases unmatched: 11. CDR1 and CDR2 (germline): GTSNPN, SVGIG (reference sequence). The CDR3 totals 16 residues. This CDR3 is CAWRHTTGIGKNIQYF. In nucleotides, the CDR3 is TGTGCCTGGAGGCACACGACAGGGATTGGCAAAAACATTCAGTACTTC.

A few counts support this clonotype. For the CDR3, the DNA is TGTGCCAGCAGCACCCGGGACAGGGACAATGAGCAGTTCTTC. It translates to CASSTRDRDNEQFF. The genes are TRBV9 and TRBJ2-1, with 9 bases matching TRBD1. Looked up from germline, CDR1 is SGDLS and CDR2 is YYNGEE. The CDR3 spans 14 residues. Trimming removed 4 bases from V and 5 bases from J; junction bases left unmatched: 4.

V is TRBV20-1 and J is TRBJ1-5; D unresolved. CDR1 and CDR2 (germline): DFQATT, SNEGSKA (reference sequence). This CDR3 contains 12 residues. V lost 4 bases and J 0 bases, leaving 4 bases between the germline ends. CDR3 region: CSAIYSNQPQHF. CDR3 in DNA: TGCAGTGCTATTTATAGCAATCAGCCCCAGCATTTT.

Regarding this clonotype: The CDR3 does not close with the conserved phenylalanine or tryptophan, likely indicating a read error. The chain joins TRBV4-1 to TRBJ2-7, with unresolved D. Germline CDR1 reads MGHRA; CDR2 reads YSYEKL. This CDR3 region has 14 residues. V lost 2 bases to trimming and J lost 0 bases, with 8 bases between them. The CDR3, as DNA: TGCGCCAGCAGCCAACAGGTTATCTCCTACGAGCAGTACCTC. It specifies CASSQQVISYEQYL.

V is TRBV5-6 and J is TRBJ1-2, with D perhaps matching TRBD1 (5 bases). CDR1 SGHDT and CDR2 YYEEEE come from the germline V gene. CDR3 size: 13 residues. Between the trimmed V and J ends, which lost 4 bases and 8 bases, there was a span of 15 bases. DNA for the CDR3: TGTGCCAGCAGCCTACAGGATCCCGGGGGCTACACCTTC. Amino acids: CASSLQDPGGYTF.

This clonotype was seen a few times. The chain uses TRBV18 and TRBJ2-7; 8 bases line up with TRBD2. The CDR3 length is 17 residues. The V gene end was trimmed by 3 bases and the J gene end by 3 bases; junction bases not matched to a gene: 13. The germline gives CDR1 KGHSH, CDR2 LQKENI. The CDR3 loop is CASSPSVPWLAGYEQYF. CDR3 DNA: TGTGCCAGCTCACCTTCCGTCCCCTGGCTAGCGGGCTACGAGCAGTACTTC.

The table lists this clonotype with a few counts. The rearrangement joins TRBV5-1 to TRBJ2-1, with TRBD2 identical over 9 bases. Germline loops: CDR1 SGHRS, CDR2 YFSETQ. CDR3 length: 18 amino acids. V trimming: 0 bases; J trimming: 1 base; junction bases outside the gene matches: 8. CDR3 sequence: CASSLALLAGLSYNEQFF. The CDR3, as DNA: TGCGCCAGCAGCTTGGCCTTACTAGCGGGCTTATCCTACAATGAGCAGTTCTTC.

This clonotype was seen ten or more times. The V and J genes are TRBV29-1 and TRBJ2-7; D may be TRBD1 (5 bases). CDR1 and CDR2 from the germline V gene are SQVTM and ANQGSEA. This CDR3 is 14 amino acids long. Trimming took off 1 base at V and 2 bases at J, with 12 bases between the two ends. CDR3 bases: TGCAGCGTTGAAGGGGGCAGGCTCCCCTACGAGCAGTACTTC. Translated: CSVEGGRLPYEQYF.

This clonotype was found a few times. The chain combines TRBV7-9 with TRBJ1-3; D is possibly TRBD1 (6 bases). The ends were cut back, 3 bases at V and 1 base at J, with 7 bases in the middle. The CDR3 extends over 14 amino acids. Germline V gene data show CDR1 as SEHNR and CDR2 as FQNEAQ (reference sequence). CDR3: CASSFDRSGNTIYF. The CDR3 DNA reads TGTGCCAGCAGCTTCGACAGGTCTGGAAACACCATATATTTT. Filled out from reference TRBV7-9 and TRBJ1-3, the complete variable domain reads DTGVSQNPRHKITKRGQNVTFRCDPISEHNRLYWYRQTLGQGPEFLTYFQNEAQLEKSRLLSDRFSAERPKGSFSTLEIQRTEQGDSAMYLCASSFDRSGNTIYFGEGSWLTVV.

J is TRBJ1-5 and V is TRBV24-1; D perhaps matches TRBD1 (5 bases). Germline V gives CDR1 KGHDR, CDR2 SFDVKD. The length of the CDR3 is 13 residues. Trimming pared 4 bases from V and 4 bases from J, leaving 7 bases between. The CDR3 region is CATSEPGNQPQHF. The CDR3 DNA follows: TGTGCCACCAGTGAGCCAGGGAATCAGCCCCAGCATTTT.

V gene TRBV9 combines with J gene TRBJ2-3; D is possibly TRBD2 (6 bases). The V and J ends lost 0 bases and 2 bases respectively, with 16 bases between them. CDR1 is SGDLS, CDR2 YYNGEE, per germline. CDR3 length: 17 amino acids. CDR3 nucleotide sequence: TGTGCCAGCAGCGTAGCAGTCGGAGGGGCAGACACAGATACGCAGTATTTT. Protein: CASSVAVGGADTDTQYF.

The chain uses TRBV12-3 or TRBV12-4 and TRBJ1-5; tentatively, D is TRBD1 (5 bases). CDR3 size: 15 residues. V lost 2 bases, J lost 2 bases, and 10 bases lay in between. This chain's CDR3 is CASSLQGVGNQPQHF. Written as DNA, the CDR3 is TGTGCCAGCAGTTTACAGGGAGTTGGCAATCAGCCCCAGCATTTT.

Written as DNA, the CDR3 is TGTGCCAGCAGTTTCTGGACTAGCGGAAGCCACGAGCAGTACTTC. This translates into CASSFWTSGSHEQYF. The chain couples TRBV11-2 to TRBJ2-7; the match to TRBD2 covers 10 bases. After removal of 6 bases from V and 5 bases from J, the junction contained 10 bases not matched to a gene. Germline V gene data show CDR1 as SGHAT and CDR2 as FQNNGV. This CDR3 contains 15 residues.

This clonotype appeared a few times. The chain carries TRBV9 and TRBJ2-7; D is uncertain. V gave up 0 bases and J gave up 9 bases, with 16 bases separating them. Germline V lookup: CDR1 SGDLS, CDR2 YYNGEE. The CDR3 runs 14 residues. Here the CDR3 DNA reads TGTGCCAGCAGCGTAGACGGGTGGATGGAAAGGCAGTACTTC. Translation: CASSVDGWMERQYF. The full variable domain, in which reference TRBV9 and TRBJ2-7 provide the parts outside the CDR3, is DSGVTQTPKHLITATGQRVTLRCSPRSGDLSVYWYQQSLDQGLQFLIQYYNGEERAKGNILERFSAQQFPDLHSELNLSSLELGDSALYFCASSVDGWMERQYFGPGTRLTVT.

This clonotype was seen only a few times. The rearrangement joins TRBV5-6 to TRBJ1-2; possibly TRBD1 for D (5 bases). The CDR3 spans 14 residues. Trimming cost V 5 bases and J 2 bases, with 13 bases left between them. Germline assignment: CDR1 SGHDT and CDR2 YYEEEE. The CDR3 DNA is TGTGCCAGCAGTGGGACGGGCCTAAACTATGGCTACACCTTC. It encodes CASSGTGLNYGYTF.

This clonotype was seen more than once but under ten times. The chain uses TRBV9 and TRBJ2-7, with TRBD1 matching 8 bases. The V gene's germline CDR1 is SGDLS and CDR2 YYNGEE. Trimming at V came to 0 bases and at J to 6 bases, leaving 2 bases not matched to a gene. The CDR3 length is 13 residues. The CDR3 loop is CASSVDDRGEQYF. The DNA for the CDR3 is TGTGCCAGCAGCGTAGATGACAGGGGCGAGCAGTACTTC.

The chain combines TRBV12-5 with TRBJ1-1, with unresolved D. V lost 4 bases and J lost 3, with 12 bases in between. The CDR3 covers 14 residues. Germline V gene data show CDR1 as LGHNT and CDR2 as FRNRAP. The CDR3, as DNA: TGTGCTAGTGGTTCCCCCCCGATGGACACTGAAGCTTTCTTT. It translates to CASGSPPMDTEAFF.